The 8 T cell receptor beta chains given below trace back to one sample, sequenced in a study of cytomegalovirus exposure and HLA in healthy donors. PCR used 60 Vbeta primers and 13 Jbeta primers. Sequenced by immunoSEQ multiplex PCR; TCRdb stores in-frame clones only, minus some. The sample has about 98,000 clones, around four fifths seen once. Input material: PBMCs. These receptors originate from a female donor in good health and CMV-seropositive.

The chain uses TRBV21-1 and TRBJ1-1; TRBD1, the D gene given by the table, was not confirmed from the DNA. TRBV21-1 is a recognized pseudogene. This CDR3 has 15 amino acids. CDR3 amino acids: CASSLTGTENTEAFF. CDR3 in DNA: TGTGCCAGCAGTCTTACCGGGACAGAGAACACTGAAGCTTTCTTT.

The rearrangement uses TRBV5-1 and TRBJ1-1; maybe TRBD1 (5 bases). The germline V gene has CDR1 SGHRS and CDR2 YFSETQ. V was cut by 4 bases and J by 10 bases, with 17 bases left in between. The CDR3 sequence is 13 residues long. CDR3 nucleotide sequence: TGCGCCAGCAGCCCCGCTGTGACAGAGGTAGCTTTCTTT. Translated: CASSPAVTEVAFF.

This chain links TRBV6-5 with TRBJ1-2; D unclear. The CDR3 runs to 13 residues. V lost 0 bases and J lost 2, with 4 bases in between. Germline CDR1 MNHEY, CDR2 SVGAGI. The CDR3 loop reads CASSYSQNYGYTF. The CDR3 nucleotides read TGTGCCAGCAGTTACTCTCAGAACTATGGCTACACCTTC.

CDR3: CASGLWDRVEETQYF. Written as DNA, the CDR3 is TGTGCTAGTGGTTTGTGGGACAGGGTGGAAGAGACCCAGTACTTC. This rearrangement joins TRBV12-5 to TRBJ2-5; 9 nucleotides align to TRBD1. The CDR3 consists of 15 residues. Germline lookup yields CDR1 LGHNT and CDR2 FRNRAP. The V segment lost 2 bases and the J segment 3 bases; nucleotides outside the gene matches: 4. Filled out from reference TRBV12-5 and TRBJ2-5, the complete variable domain reads DARVTQTPRHKVTEMGQEVTMRCQPILGHNTVFWYRQTMMQGLELLAYFRNRAPLDDSGMPKDRFSAEMPDATLATLKIQPSEPRDSAVYFCASGLWDRVEETQYFGPGTRLLVL.

CDR3 coding DNA: TGTGCCAGCACCCCCCCGGGACTAGCGGGAGGTATTAGCACAGATACGCAGTATTTT. Its translation is CASTPPGLAGGISTDTQYF. V and J are TRBV28 and TRBJ2-3; TRBD2 agrees at 15 bases. The CDR3 runs to 19 residues. Germline V gene data show CDR1 as MDHEN and CDR2 as SYDVKM. Trimming cost V 7 bases and J 0 bases; bases outside gene matches: 11.

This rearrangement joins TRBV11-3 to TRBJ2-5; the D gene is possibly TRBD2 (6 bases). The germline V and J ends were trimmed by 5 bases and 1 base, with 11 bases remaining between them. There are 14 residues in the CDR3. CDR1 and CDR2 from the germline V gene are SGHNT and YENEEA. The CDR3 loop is CASSPAGIQETQYF. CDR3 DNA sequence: TGTGCCAGCAGCCCAGCGGGCATCCAAGAGACCCAGTACTTC.

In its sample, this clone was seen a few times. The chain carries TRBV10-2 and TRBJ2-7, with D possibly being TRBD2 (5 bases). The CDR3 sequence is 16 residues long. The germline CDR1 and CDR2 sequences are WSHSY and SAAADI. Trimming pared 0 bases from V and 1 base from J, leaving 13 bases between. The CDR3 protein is CASSESHGIGSYEQYF. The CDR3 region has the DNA TGCGCCAGCAGTGAGTCGCACGGGATAGGGTCCTACGAGCAGTACTTC.

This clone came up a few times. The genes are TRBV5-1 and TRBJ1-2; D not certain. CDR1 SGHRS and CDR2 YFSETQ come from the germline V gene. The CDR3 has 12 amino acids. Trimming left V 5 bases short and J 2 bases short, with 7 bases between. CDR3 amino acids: CASRSGNYGYTF. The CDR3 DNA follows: TGCGCCAGCAGGTCAGGAAACTATGGCTACACCTTC.